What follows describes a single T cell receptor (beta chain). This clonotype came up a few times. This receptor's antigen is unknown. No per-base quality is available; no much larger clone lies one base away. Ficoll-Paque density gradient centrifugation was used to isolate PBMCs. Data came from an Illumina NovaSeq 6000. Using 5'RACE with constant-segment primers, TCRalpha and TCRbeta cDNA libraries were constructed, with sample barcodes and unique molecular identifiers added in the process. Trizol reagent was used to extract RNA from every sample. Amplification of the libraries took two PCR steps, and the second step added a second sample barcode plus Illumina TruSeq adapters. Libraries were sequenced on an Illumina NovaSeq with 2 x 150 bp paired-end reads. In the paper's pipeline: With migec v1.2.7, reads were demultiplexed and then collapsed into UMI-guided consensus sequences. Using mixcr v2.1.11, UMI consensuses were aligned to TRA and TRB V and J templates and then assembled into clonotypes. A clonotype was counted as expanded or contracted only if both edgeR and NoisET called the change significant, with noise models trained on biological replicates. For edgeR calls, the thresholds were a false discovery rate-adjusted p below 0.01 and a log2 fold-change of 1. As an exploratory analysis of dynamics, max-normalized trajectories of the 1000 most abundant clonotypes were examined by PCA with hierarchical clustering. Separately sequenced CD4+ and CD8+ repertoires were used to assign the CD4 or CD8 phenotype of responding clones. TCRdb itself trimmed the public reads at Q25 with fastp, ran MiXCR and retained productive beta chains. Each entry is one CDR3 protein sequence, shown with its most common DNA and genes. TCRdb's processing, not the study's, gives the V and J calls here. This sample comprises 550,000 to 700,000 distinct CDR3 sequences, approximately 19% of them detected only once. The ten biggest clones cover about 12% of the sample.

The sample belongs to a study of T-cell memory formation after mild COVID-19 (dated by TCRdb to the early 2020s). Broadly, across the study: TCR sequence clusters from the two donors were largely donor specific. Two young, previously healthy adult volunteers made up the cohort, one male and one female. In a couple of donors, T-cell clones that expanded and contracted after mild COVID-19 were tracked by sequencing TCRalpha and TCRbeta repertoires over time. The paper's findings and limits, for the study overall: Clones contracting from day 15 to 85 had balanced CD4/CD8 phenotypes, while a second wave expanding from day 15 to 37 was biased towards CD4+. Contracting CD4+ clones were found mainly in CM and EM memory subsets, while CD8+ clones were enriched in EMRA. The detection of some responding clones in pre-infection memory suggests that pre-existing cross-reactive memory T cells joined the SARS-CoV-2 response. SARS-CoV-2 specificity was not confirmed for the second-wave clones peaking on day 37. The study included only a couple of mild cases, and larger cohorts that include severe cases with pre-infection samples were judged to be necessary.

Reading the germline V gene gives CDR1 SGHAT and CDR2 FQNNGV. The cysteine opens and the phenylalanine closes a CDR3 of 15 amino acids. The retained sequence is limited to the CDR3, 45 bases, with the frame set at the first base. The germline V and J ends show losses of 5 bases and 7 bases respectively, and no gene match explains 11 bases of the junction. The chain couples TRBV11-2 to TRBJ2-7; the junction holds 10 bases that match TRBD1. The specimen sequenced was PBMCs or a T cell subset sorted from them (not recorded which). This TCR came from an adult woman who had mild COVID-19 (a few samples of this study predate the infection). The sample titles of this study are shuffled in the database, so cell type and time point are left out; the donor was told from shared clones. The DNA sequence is TGTGCCAGCAGCAACCGGGGACAGGGGCGTAGAGAGCAGTACTTC. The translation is CASSNRGQGRREQYF.